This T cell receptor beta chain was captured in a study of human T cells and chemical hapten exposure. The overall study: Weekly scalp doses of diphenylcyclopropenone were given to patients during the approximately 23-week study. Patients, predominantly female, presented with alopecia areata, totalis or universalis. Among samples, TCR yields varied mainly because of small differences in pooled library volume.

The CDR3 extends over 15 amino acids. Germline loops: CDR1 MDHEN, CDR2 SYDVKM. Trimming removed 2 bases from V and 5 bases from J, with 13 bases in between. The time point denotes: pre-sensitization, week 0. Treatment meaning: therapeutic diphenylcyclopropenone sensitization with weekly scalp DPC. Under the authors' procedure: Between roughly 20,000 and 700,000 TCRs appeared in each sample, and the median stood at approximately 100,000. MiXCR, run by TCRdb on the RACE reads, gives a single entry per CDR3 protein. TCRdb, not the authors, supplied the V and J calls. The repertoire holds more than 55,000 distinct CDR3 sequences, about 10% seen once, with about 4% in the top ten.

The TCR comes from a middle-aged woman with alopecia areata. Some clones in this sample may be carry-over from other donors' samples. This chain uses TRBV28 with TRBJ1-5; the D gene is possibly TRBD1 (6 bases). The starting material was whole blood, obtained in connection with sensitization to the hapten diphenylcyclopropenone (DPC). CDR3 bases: TGTGCCAGCAGTTTAGATGGTAGGGGGTATCAGCCCCAGCATTTT. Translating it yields CASSLDGRGYQPQHF.